A selection of T cell receptor beta chains follows, all from one sample in a study of T cell responses to AZD1222 COVID-19 vaccine. Data came from immunoSEQ multiplex PCR; TCRdb stores just in-frame clones and leaves some out. In the table there are about 100,000 clones, around 90% of which are singletons. The source was peripheral blood, collected on day 0 of AZD1222 vaccination. These TCRs come from an adult in good health. The CDR3 runs from the conserved cysteine through the conserved F or W. D genes are given only for firm matches. Expanded clones are given a class, and other clones once, few, many or no size at all.

V gene: TRBV19; D gene: -; clone size: -; J gene: TRBJ1-2; CDR3 DNA: TGTGCCAGTAGTTACCGGGACGGCGGGGGAGGCTACACCTTC; CDR3 protein: CASSYRDGGGGYTF
V gene: TRBV2; D gene: -; clone size: -; J gene: TRBJ2-3; CDR3 DNA: TGTGCCAGCAGGATAGAAACAGATACGCAGTATTTT; CDR3 protein: CASRIETDTQYF
V gene: TRBV5-4; D gene: TRBD1; clone size: -; J gene: TRBJ1-1; CDR3 DNA: TGTGCCAGCAGCCCCTGGACAGGCCTCACTGAAGCTTTCTTT; CDR3 protein: CASSPWTGLTEAFF
V gene: TRBV30; D gene: -; clone size: -; J gene: TRBJ1-5; CDR3 DNA: TGTGCCTGGAGTGTAAGGGACAATCAGCCCCAGCATTTT; CDR3 protein: CAWSVRDNQPQHF
V gene: TRBV5-1; D gene: TRBD1; clone size: -; J gene: TRBJ1-2; CDR3 DNA: TGCGCCAGCAGACCCGGGACAGGGGAGGATGGCTACACCTTC; CDR3 protein: CASRPGTGEDGYTF
V gene: TRBV28; D gene: -; clone size: -; J gene: TRBJ2-5; CDR3 DNA: TGTGCCAGCAGTTTATTGAGTCGGCGCGGGGAGACCCAGTACTTC; CDR3 protein: CASSLLSRRGETQYF
V gene: TRBV5-6; D gene: TRBD1; clone size: once; J gene: TRBJ2-7; CDR3 DNA: TGTGCCAGCACCCCCCGGGACAGGCTAAACTACGAGCAGTACTTC; CDR3 protein: CASTPRDRLNYEQYF
V gene: TRBV5-1; D gene: -; clone size: -; J gene: TRBJ2-1; CDR3 DNA: TGCGCCAGCAGTTCCGACCGGAGCAAATTCTTC; CDR3 protein: CASSSDRSKFF
V gene: TRBV19; D gene: -; clone size: -; J gene: TRBJ2-1; CDR3 DNA: TGTGCCAGTAGGACGATAGGGGCCTACAATGAGCAGTTCTTC; CDR3 protein: CASRTIGAYNEQFF
V gene: TRBV9; D gene: -; clone size: -; J gene: TRBJ2-1; CDR3 DNA: TGTGCCAGCAGCGTAACTACCGGGACAAATTCCTACAATGAGCAGTTCTTC; CDR3 protein: CASSVTTGTNSYNEQFF
V gene: TRBV14; D gene: -; clone size: -; J gene: TRBJ2-2; CDR3 DNA: TGTGCCAGCAGCCACGACAGCGCGTACACCGGGGAGCTGTTTTTT; CDR3 protein: CASSHDSAYTGELFF
V gene: TRBV28; D gene: -; clone size: -; J gene: TRBJ2-4; CDR3 DNA: TGTGCCAGCATGAATGTACCTCCAAACATTCAGTACTTC; CDR3 protein: CASMNVPPNIQYF
V gene: TRBV7-9; D gene: -; clone size: -; J gene: TRBJ1-1; CDR3 DNA: TGTGCCAGCAGCTTTACCCCCGGGACTGAAGCTTTCTTT; CDR3 protein: CASSFTPGTEAFF
V gene: TRBV7-9; D gene: TRBD2; clone size: once; J gene: TRBJ2-7; CDR3 DNA: TGTGCCAGCAGCTTGAGCGGGAGCAGGAACGAGCAGTACTTC; CDR3 protein: CASSLSGSRNEQYF
V gene: TRBV2; D gene: -; clone size: few; J gene: TRBJ2-7; CDR3 DNA: TGTGCCAGCAGGAGTACAGGGATAGATGCCTACGAGCAGTACTTC; CDR3 protein: CASRSTGIDAYEQYF
V gene: TRBV2; D gene: TRBD1; clone size: -; J gene: TRBJ1-2; CDR3 DNA: TGTGCCAGCAGTGACCCAGGGGGGGAAGTGGACTATGGCTACACCTTC; CDR3 protein: CASSDPGGEVDYGYTF
V gene: TRBV15; D gene: -; clone size: -; J gene: TRBJ2-1; CDR3 DNA: TGTGCCACCAGAGGTACTCTAAACGACTACAATGAGCAGTTCTTC; CDR3 protein: CATRGTLNDYNEQFF
V gene: TRBV7-3; D gene: -; clone size: -; J gene: TRBJ2-3; CDR3 DNA: TGTGCCAGCAGCTTAGGAGTAACTAGCACAGATACGCAGTATTTT; CDR3 protein: CASSLGVTSTDTQYF
V gene: TRBV19; D gene: -; clone size: -; J gene: TRBJ1-2; CDR3 DNA: TGTGCCAGTAGTATAGATCCGGGGGAAGGGTATGGCTACACCTTC; CDR3 protein: CASSIDPGEGYGYTF
V gene: TRBV9; D gene: -; clone size: once; J gene: TRBJ2-7; CDR3 DNA: TGTGCCAGCAGCGTAGTCAGTGGTCGCGAGCAGTACTTC; CDR3 protein: CASSVVSGREQYF
V gene: TRBV28; D gene: TRBD1; clone size: -; J gene: TRBJ2-7; CDR3 DNA: TGTGCCAGCAGATTCCGGGACAGGGGTCACGAGCAGTACTTC; CDR3 protein: CASRFRDRGHEQYF
V gene: TRBV10-3; D gene: TRBD2; clone size: once; J gene: TRBJ2-5; CDR3 DNA: TGTGCCGCCACGAGAGGACTAGCGGGAGACGGGGAGACCCAGTACTTC; CDR3 protein: CAATRGLAGDGETQYF
V gene: TRBV27; D gene: TRBD1; clone size: once; J gene: TRBJ2-7; CDR3 DNA: TGTGCCAGCAGTTCCTACCTCGGGACAGGGAATGGATACGAGCAGTACTTC; CDR3 protein: CASSSYLGTGNGYEQYF
V gene: TRBV5-4; D gene: -; clone size: -; J gene: TRBJ2-6; CDR3 DNA: TGTGCCAGCAGCTTGATTTACGGGAGCTCTGGGGCCAACGTCCTGACTTTC; CDR3 protein: CASSLIYGSSGANVLTF
V gene: TRBV2; D gene: TRBD1; clone size: -; J gene: TRBJ2-7; CDR3 DNA: TGTGCCAGCAGCATCCTGACAGGGGGTCCCGAGCAGTACTTC; CDR3 protein: CASSILTGGPEQYF
V gene: TRBV11-1; D gene: -; clone size: -; J gene: TRBJ1-2; CDR3 DNA: TGTGCCAGCAGCTTAGACGCCGCCAGAAACTATGGCTACACCTTC; CDR3 protein: CASSLDAARNYGYTF
V gene: TRBV5-1; D gene: -; clone size: once; J gene: TRBJ1-1; CDR3 DNA: TGCGCCAGCAGCTTCCAGGGGACTGAAGCTTTCTTT; CDR3 protein: CASSFQGTEAFF
V gene: TRBV5-4; D gene: -; clone size: -; J gene: TRBJ1-2; CDR3 DNA: TGTGCCAGCAGCTCCCGGGACAAGAACTATGGCTACACCTTC; CDR3 protein: CASSSRDKNYGYTF
V gene: TRBV27; D gene: -; clone size: once; J gene: TRBJ1-3; CDR3 DNA: TGTGCCAGCGCAGGGTCTGGAAACACCATATATTTT; CDR3 protein: CASAGSGNTIYF
V gene: TRBV2; D gene: -; clone size: -; J gene: TRBJ2-5; CDR3 DNA: TGTGCCAGCAGGAAAACAGGGCAAGAGACCCAGTACTTC; CDR3 protein: CASRKTGQETQYF
V gene: TRBV7-8; D gene: TRBD2; clone size: -; J gene: TRBJ2-1; CDR3 DNA: TGTGCCAGCAGCCCGTATGAGCGGGAGGACTATGAGCAGTTCTTC; CDR3 protein: CASSPYEREDYEQFF
V gene: TRBV11-2; D gene: TRBD2; clone size: -; J gene: TRBJ2-3; CDR3 DNA: TGTGCCAGCAGCCAGAACATCCAGCGGGATCACGCAGATACGCAGTATTTT; CDR3 protein: CASSQNIQRDHADTQYF
V gene: TRBV28; D gene: -; clone size: -; J gene: TRBJ2-1; CDR3 DNA: TGTGCCAGCAGGGGGGGTGAGCAGTTCTTC; CDR3 protein: CASRGGEQFF
V gene: TRBV2; D gene: -; clone size: -; J gene: TRBJ2-5; CDR3 DNA: TGTGCCAGCGGCTGGGTTCGGGAGACCCAGTACTTC; CDR3 protein: CASGWVRETQYF
V gene: TRBV30; D gene: -; clone size: -; J gene: TRBJ2-7; CDR3 DNA: TGTGCCTGGAGCCTCGGGGACTTACAATTC; CDR3 protein: CAWSLGDLQF
V gene: TRBV18; D gene: -; clone size: -; J gene: TRBJ1-1; CDR3 DNA: TGTGCCAGCTCACCACAGAGGCAAGGGGGGTTTGACACTGAAGCTTTCTTT; CDR3 protein: CASSPQRQGGFDTEAFF
V gene: TRBV7-9; D gene: -; clone size: -; J gene: TRBJ2-7; CDR3 DNA: TGTGCCAGCAGCTTAGAGGTTTGGGGACGAACGATCTACGAGCAGTACTTC; CDR3 protein: CASSLEVWGRTIYEQYF
V gene: TRBV3-1/TRBV3-2; D gene: -; clone size: -; J gene: TRBJ1-2; CDR3 DNA: TGTGCCAGCAGCCAAGAGTCCTTGGATAGTCGAGGAGGCCTGGGCTACACCTTC; CDR3 protein: CASSQESLDSRGGLGYTF
V gene: TRBV3-1/TRBV3-2; D gene: TRBD1; clone size: -; J gene: TRBJ1-2; CDR3 DNA: TGTGCCAGCAGCCAAGCTGGGGTCTGGGACAGCCTCTATGGCTACACCTTC; CDR3 protein: CASSQAGVWDSLYGYTF
V gene: TRBV6-1; D gene: -; clone size: -; J gene: TRBJ1-2; CDR3 DNA: TGTGCCAGCAGTGAAGAACTGGCGGGTGGGGGCTACACCTTC; CDR3 protein: CASSEELAGGGYTF
V gene: TRBV19; D gene: TRBD1; clone size: -; J gene: TRBJ1-5; CDR3 DNA: TGTGCCAGTAGGCCGGCAGGGGGGAATCAGCCCCAGCATTTT; CDR3 protein: CASRPAGGNQPQHF
V gene: TRBV28; D gene: -; clone size: -; J gene: TRBJ2-2; CDR3 DNA: TGTGCCAGCAGTCATCTCCCGGGCCAAGGCGCCGGGGAGCTGTTTTTT; CDR3 protein: CASSHLPGQGAGELFF
V gene: TRBV18; D gene: TRBD1; clone size: once; J gene: TRBJ1-4; CDR3 DNA: TGTGCCAGCTCACCACGGTCGGGGCAGGGGGCAACTAATGAAAAACTGTTTTTT; CDR3 protein: CASSPRSGQGATNEKLFF
V gene: TRBV27; D gene: -; clone size: once; J gene: TRBJ1-5; CDR3 DNA: TGTGCCAGCAGTTTATCGACACCTAATCAGCCCCAGCATTTT; CDR3 protein: CASSLSTPNQPQHF
V gene: TRBV19; D gene: -; clone size: -; J gene: TRBJ2-7; CDR3 DNA: TGTGCCAGTAGGGACAGATCCTACGAGCAGTACTTC; CDR3 protein: CASRDRSYEQYF
V gene: TRBV9; D gene: -; clone size: -; J gene: TRBJ1-3; CDR3 DNA: TGTGCCAGCAGCGTAGACCCCAGCTCTGGAAACACCATATATTTT; CDR3 protein: CASSVDPSSGNTIYF
V gene: TRBV28; D gene: TRBD2; clone size: -; J gene: TRBJ2-1; CDR3 DNA: TGTGCCAGCAGTTTCATCAGCCCTCTTAAGGGAGGGAGCTCCTACAATGAGCAGTTCTTC; CDR3 protein: CASSFISPLKGGSSYNEQFF
V gene: TRBV7-3; D gene: -; clone size: -; J gene: TRBJ2-3; CDR3 DNA: TGTGCCAGCAGCTTAAGGCCTGTTATGGATACGCAGTATTTT; CDR3 protein: CASSLRPVMDTQYF
V gene: TRBV9; D gene: -; clone size: once; J gene: TRBJ2-1; CDR3 DNA: TGTGCCAGCAAGGGGGGAGCACCTGAGCAGTTCTTC; CDR3 protein: CASKGGAPEQFF
V gene: TRBV30; D gene: TRBD1; clone size: -; J gene: TRBJ2-7; CDR3 DNA: TGTGCCTGGGGACAGGCCCCGCTTAAGCAGTACTTC; CDR3 protein: CAWGQAPLKQYF
V gene: TRBV6-5; D gene: TRBD1; clone size: once; J gene: TRBJ1-2; CDR3 DNA: TGTGCCAGCAGCCCACCCAGGGGGCGGGGTGGCTACACCTTC; CDR3 protein: CASSPPRGRGGYTF
V gene: TRBV19; D gene: TRBD1; clone size: -; J gene: TRBJ1-3; CDR3 DNA: TGTGCCAGTAGAACCGGGACAGTCTCTGGAAACACCATATATTTT; CDR3 protein: CASRTGTVSGNTIYF
V gene: TRBV6-1; D gene: -; clone size: once; J gene: TRBJ1-6; CDR3 DNA: TGTGCCAGCAGTGAACCTGTGAGCCTATATAATTCACCCCTCCACTTT; CDR3 protein: CASSEPVSLYNSPLHF
V gene: TRBV9; D gene: -; clone size: -; J gene: TRBJ2-2; CDR3 DNA: TGTGCCAGCAGCGTAGCCTGGTTGGCTGGGAACACCGGGGAGCTGTTTTTT; CDR3 protein: CASSVAWLAGNTGELFF
V gene: TRBV6-5; D gene: -; clone size: -; J gene: TRBJ1-1; CDR3 DNA: TGTGCCAGCAGTTACTCGCCAGGCTTGAACACTGAAGCTTTCTTT; CDR3 protein: CASSYSPGLNTEAFF
V gene: TRBV5-1; D gene: TRBD2; clone size: few; J gene: TRBJ2-1; CDR3 DNA: TGCGCCAGCAGTGAGATCGGGCTTAGCGGGAGTAATGAGCAGTTCTTC; CDR3 protein: CASSEIGLSGSNEQFF
V gene: TRBV29-1; D gene: -; clone size: -; J gene: TRBJ2-1; CDR3 DNA: TGCAGCGTTGCGTCCGGACCGGGGGAGCAGTTCTTC; CDR3 protein: CSVASGPGEQFF